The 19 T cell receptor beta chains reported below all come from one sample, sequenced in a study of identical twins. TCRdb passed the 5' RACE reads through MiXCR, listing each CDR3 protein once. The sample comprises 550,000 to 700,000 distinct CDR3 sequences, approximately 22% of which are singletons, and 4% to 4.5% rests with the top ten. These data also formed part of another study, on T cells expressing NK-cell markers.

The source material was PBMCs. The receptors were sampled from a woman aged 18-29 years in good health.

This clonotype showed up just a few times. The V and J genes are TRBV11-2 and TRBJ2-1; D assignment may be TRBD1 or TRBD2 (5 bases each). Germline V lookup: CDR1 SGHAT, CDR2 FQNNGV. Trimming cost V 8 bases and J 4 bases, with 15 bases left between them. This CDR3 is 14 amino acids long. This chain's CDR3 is CASFGTEAYNEQFF. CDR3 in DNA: TGTGCCAGCTTTGGGACGGAAGCATACAATGAGCAGTTCTTC.

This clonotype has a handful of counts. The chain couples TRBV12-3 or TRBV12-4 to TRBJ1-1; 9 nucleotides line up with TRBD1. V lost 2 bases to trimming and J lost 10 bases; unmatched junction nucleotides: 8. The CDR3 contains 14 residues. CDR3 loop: CASSLWAGTGRAFF. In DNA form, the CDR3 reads TGTGCCAGCAGTTTATGGGCTGGGACAGGGAGAGCTTTCTTT.

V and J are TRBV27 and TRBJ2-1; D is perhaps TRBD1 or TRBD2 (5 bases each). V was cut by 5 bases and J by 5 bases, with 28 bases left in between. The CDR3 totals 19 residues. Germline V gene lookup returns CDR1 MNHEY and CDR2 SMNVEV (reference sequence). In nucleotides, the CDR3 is TGTGCCAGCAGTCAATGGGACGCCAGGGCCTACGGCATGAACAATGAGCAGTTCTTC. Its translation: CASSQWDARAYGMNNEQFF.

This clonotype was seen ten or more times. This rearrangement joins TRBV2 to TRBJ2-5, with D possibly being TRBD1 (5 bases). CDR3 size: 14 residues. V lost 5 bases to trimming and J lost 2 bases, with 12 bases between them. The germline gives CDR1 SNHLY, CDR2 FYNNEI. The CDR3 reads CASSRRGRQETQYF. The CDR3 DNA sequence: TGTGCCAGCAGTCGAAGGGGTCGGCAAGAGACCCAGTACTTC.

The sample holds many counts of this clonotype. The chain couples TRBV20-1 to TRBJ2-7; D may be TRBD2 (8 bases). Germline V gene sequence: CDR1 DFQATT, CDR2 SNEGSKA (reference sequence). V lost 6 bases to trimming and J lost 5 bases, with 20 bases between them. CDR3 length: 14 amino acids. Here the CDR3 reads CSARTGSGNDEQYF. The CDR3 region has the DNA TGCAGTGCCAGGACAGGTAGCGGGAACGACGAGCAGTACTTC.

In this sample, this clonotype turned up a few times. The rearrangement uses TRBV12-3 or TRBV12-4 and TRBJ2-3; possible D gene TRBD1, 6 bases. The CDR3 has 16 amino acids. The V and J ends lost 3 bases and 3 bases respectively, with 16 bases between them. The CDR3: CASSLIVGAYTDTQYF. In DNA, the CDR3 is TGTGCCAGCAGTTTGATCGTGGGGGCGTATACAGATACGCAGTATTTT.

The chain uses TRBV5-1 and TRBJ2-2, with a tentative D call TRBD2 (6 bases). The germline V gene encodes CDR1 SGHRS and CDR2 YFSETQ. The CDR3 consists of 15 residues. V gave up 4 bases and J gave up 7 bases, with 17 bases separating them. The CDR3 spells CASSPVVGSDGELFF. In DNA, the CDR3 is TGCGCCAGCAGCCCCGTCGTCGGGAGCGACGGGGAGCTGTTTTTT.

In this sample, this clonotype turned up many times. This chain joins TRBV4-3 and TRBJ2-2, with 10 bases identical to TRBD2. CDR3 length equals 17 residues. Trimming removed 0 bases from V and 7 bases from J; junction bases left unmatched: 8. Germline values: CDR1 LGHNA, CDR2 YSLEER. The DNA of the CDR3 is TGCGCCAGCAGCCAAGAGCCTAGCGGGAGTCTGCTCGGGGAGCTGTTTTTT. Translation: CASSQEPSGSLLGELFF.

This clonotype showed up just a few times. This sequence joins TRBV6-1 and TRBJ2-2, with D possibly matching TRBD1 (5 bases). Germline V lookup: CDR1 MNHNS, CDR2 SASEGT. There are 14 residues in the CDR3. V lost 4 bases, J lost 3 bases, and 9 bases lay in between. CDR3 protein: CASSGRGYTGELFF. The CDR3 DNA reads TGTGCCAGCAGTGGAAGGGGCTACACCGGGGAGCTGTTTTTT.

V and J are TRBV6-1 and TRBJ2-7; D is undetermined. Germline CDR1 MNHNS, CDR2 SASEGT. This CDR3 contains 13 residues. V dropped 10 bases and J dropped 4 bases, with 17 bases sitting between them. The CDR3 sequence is CATSSVSGYEQYF. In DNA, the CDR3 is TGTGCCACCTCTAGTGTCTCCGGGTACGAGCAGTACTTC.

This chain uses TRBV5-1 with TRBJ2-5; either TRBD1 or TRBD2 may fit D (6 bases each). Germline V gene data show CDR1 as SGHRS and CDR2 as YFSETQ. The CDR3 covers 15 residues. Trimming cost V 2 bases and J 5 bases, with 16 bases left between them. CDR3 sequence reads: CASSFRSEGVETQYF. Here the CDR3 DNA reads TGCGCCAGCAGCTTTCGGTCGGAGGGGGTCGAGACCCAGTACTTC.

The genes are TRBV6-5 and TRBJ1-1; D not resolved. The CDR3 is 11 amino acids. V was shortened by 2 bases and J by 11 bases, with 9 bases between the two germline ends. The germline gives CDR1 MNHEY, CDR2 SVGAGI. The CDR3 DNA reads TGTGCCAGCAGTTACCCTCCCGGGGCTTTCTTT. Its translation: CASSYPPGAFF.

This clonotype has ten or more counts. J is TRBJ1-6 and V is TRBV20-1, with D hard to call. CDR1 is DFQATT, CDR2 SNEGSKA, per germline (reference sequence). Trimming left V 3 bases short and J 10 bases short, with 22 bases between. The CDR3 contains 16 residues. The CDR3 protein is CSASDVQEKAQSPLHF. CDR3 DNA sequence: TGCAGTGCTAGTGATGTCCAGGAGAAAGCTCAATCACCCCTCCACTTT.

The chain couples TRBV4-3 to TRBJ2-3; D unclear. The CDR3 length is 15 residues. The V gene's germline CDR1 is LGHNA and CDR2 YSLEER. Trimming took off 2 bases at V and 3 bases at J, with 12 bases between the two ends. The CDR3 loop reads CASSQTIWKTDTQYF. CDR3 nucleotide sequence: TGCGCCAGCAGCCAAACCATCTGGAAAACAGATACGCAGTATTTT.

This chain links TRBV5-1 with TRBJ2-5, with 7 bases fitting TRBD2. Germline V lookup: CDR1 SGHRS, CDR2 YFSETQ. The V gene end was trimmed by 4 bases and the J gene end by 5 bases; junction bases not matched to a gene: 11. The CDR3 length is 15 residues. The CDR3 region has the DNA TGCGCCAGCAGCCCCGTAGCGGGCACCTGGGAGACCCAGTACTTC. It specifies CASSPVAGTWETQYF.

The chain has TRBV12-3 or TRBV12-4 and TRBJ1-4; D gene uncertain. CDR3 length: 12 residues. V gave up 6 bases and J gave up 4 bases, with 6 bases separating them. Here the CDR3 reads CASRDLNEKLFF. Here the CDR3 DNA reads TGTGCCAGCAGGGACCTTAATGAAAAACTGTTTTTT.

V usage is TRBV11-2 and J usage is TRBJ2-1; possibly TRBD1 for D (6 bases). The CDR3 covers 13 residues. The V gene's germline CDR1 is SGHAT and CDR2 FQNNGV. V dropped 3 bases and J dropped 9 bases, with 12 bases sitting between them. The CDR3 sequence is CASSLRGLGEQFF. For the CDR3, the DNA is TGTGCCAGCAGCTTGAGGGGGTTGGGTGAGCAGTTCTTC.

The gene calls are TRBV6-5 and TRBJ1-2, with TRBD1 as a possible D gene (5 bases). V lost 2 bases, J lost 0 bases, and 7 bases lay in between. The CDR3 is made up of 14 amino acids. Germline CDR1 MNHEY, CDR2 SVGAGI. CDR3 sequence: CASSYGRANYGYTF. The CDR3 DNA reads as TGTGCCAGCAGTTACGGCAGGGCTAACTATGGCTACACCTTC.

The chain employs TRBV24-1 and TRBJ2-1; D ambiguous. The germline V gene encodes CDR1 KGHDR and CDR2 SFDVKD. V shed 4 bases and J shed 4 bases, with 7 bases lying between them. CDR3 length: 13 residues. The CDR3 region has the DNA TGTGCCACCAGTGAAGGACGGTACAATGAGCAGTTCTTC. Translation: CATSEGRYNEQFF.